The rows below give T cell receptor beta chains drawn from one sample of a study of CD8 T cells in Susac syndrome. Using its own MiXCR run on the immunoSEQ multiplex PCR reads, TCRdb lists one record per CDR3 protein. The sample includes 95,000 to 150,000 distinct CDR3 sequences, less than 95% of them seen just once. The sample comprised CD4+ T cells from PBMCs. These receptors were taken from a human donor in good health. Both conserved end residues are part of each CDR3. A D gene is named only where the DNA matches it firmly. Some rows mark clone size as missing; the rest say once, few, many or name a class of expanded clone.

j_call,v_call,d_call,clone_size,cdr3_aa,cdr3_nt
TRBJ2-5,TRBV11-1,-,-,CASSLAPGEETQYF,TGTGCCAGCAGCCTCGCACCCGGGGAAGAGACCCAGTACTTC
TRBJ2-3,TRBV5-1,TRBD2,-,CASSQMTSGNTDTQYF,TGCGCCAGCAGCCAAATGACTAGCGGGAACACAGATACGCAGTATTTT
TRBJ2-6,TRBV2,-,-,CASSAGNPSGANVLTF,TGTGCCAGCAGTGCCGGTAACCCCTCTGGGGCCAACGTCCTGACTTTC
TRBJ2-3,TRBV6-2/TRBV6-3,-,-,CASRPQGTLTDTQYF,TGTGCCAGCAGACCCCAGGGGACCCTCACAGATACGCAGTATTTT
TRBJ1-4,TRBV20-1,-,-,CSASTGGDKKLFF,TGCAGTGCTAGTACGGGCGGGGACAAAAAACTGTTTTTT
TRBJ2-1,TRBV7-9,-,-,CASSLGSPRERSYNEQFF,TGTGCCAGCAGCTTAGGATCCCCCAGGGAAAGGTCCTACAATGAGCAGTTCTTC
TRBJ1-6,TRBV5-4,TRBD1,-,CASSQTGTGEAYNSPLHF,TGTGCCAGCAGCCAAACCGGGACAGGGGAGGCCTATAATTCACCCCTCCACTTT
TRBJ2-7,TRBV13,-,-,CASSLYSGGASREQYF,TGTGCCAGCAGCCTCTACTCAGGCGGGGCCTCGCGGGAGCAGTACTTC
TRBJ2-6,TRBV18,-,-,CASSPFKGGDGANVLTF,TGTGCCAGCTCACCGTTCAAGGGGGGGGACGGGGCCAACGTCCTGACTTTC
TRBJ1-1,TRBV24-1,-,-,CASGREAFF,TGTGCCTCGGGTCGAGAAGCTTTCTTT
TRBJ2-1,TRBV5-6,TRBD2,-,CASSPWTSGTYNEQFF,TGTGCCAGCAGCCCCTGGACTAGCGGGACTTACAATGAGCAGTTCTTC
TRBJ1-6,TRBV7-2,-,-,CASSASHGINSPLHF,TGTGCCAGCAGCGCATCACACGGCATTAATTCACCCCTCCACTTT
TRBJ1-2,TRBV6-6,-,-,CASSYGWTNYGYTF,TGTGCCAGCAGTTACGGTTGGACCAACTATGGCTACACCTTC
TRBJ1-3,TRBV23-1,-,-,CASSQSAEDSGNTIYF,TGCGCCAGCAGTCAATCGGCGGAAGACTCTGGAAACACCATATATTTT
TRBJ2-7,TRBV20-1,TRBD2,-,CSARVSGLYEQYF,TGCAGTGCTAGAGTTAGCGGGCTCTACGAGCAGTACTTC
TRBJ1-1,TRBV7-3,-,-,CASSLGPASAEAFF,TGTGCCAGCAGCCTAGGTCCGGCGAGCGCTGAAGCTTTCTTT
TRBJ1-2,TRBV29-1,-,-,CSVGDTLGGYTF,TGCAGCGTTGGAGACACCCTCGGAGGCTACACCTTC
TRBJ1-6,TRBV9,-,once,CVSSVGTAGGSPLHF,TGTGTCAGCAGCGTCGGGACGGCGGGTGGTTCACCCCTCCACTTT
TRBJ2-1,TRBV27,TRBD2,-,CASSPLGLAVVGREQFF,TGTGCCAGCAGCCCATTAGGACTAGCGGTAGTCGGCCGTGAGCAGTTCTTC
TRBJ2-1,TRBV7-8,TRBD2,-,CASSSLPGLAGDSEQFF,TGTGCCAGCAGCTCACTCCCCGGACTAGCGGGAGACAGTGAGCAGTTCTTC
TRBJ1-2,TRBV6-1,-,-,CASSPHRGGRGYGYTF,TGTGCCAGCAGTCCCCACCGGGGGGGTCGGGGCTATGGCTACACCTTC
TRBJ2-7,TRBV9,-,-,CASSVVSARIFYEQYF,TGTGCCAGCAGCGTAGTTTCTGCCAGGATTTTCTACGAGCAGTACTTC
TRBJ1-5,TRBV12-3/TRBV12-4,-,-,CASSLTLGNQPQHF,TGTGCCAGCAGCCTAACATTGGGCAATCAGCCCCAGCATTTT
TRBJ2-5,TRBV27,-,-,CASGLGRSQETQYF,TGTGCCAGCGGCTTGGGTCGCTCCCAAGAGACCCAGTACTTC
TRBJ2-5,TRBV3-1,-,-,CASSRLESETQYF,TGTGCCAGCAGCCGACTAGAGTCAGAGACCCAGTACTTC
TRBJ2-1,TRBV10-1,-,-,CASSEHSGGEQFF,TGCGCCAGCAGTGAGCATAGCGGTGGTGAGCAGTTCTTC
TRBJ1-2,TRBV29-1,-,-,CSVSTLYGYTF,TGCAGCGTGTCAACCCTATATGGCTACACCTTC
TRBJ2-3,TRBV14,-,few,CASSPNWNTDTQYF,TGTGCCAGCAGCCCTAATTGGAACACAGATACGCAGTATTTT
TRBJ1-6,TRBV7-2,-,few,CASSSTGNNSPLHF,TGTGCCAGCAGCTCCACAGGGAATAATTCACCCCTCCATTTT
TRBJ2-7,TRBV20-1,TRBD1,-,CSARELQGYEQYF,TGCAGTGCTAGAGAACTACAGGGGTACGAGCAGTACTTC
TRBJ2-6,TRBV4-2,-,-,CASSRLVAQDSGANVLTF,TGTGCCAGCAGCCGGTTGGTAGCGCAAGATTCTGGGGCCAACGTCCTGACTTTC
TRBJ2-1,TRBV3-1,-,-,CASSQDRRATYNEQFF,TGTGCCAGCAGCCAAGATCGCAGGGCCACGTACAATGAGCAGTTCTTC
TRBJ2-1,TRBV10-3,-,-,CAIRAGDIYNEQFF,TGTGCCATCAGGGCAGGGGATATCTACAATGAGCAGTTCTTC
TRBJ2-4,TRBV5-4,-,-,CASSLDGGAKNIQYF,TGTGCCAGCAGCTTGGACGGGGGCGCGAAAAACATTCAGTACTTC
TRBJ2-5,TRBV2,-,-,CASRTGVQETQYF,TGTGCCAGCAGGACGGGAGTCCAAGAGACCCAGTACTTC
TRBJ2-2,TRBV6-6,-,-,CASGGGANTGELFF,TGTGCCAGCGGGGGGGGCGCAAACACCGGGGAGCTGTTTTTT
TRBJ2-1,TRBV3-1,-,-,CASSQALDGQGQFF,TGTGCCAGCAGCCAAGCCCTAGACGGACAAGGGCAGTTCTTC
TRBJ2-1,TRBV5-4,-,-,CASSLPGASQDEQFF,TGTGCCAGCAGTCTCCCGGGGGCCTCTCAGGATGAGCAGTTCTTC
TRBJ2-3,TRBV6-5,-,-,CASSQTASTDTQYF,TGTGCCAGCAGTCAAACTGCTAGCACAGATACGCAGTATTTT
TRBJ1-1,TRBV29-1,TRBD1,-,CSVERTGVTEAFF,TGCAGCGTAGAAAGGACAGGGGTCACTGAAGCTTTCTTT
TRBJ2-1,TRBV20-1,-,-,CSARDLGGNSYNEQFF,TGCAGTGCTAGAGATCTCGGCGGGAACTCCTACAATGAGCAGTTCTTC
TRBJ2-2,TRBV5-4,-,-,CASSRGGQGTGELFF,TGTGCCAGCAGCCGGGGGGGACAGGGCACCGGGGAGCTGTTTTTT
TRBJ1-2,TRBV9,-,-,CASSGDVNYGYTF,TGTGCCAGCAGTGGTGACGTCAACTATGGCTACACCTTC
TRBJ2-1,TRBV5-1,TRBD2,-,CASKQREVRNEQFF,TGCGCCAGCAAACAGCGGGAGGTTAGGAATGAGCAGTTCTTC
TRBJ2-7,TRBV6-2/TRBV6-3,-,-,CASSYSDRTHYEQYF,TGTGCCAGCAGTTACTCCGACAGGACTCACTACGAGCAGTACTTC
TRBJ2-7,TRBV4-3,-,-,CASSQDPVADTYEQYF,TGCGCCAGCAGCCAAGATCCGGTAGCGGATACCTACGAGCAGTACTTC
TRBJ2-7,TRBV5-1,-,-,CASSLSGLPNYEQYF,TGCGCCAGCAGCTTGTCCGGACTACCCAACTACGAGCAGTACTTC
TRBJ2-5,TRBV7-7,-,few,CASSLGGRGETQYF,TGTGCTAGCAGCTTAGGTGGCAGGGGAGAGACCCAGTACTTC
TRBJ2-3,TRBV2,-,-,CASSAGLEMGQYF,TGTGCCAGCAGCGCGGGACTGGAGATGGGGCAGTATTTT
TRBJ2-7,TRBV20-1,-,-,CSARFSYEQYF,TGCAGTGCTAGATTCTCCTACGAGCAGTACTTC
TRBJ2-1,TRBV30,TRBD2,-,CAWHPGLANEQFF,TGTGCCTGGCACCCGGGACTAGCAAATGAGCAGTTCTTC
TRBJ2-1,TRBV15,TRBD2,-,CATSRESPGLAGPSYNEQFF,TGTGCCACCAGCAGAGAGTCTCCGGGACTAGCGGGACCCTCCTACAATGAGCAGTTCTTC
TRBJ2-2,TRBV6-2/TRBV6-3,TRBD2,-,CASSPGLAGLSGELFF,TGTGCCAGCAGTCCGGGACTAGCGGGATTGAGCGGGGAGCTGTTTTTT
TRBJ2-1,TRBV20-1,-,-,CSAGGRGSVF,TGCAGTGCTGGGGGGAGGGGGTCGGTCTTC
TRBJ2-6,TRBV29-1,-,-,CSVAGTSDSGANVLTF,TGCAGCGTTGCGGGGACCTCCGACTCTGGGGCCAACGTCCTGACTTTC
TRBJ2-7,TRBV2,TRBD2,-,CASSGPSGGLQYF,TGTGCCAGCAGTGGCCCTAGCGGAGGGTTACAGTACTTC
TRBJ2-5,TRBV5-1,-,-,CASSLDPGSQETQYF,TGCGCCAGCAGTTTGGACCCGGGGAGTCAAGAGACCCAGTACTTC
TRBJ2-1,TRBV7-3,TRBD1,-,CASSPGGISASLYNEQFF,TGTGCCAGCAGCCCAGGGGGTATTTCGGCCAGCCTCTACAATGAGCAGTTCTTC
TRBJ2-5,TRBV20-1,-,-,CSARVAGRQETQYF,TGCAGTGCTAGAGTGGCGGGTAGACAAGAGACCCAGTACTTC
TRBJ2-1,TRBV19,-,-,CASSIRGSGSFWDEQFF,TGTGCCAGTAGTATACGAGGTAGCGGTTCCTTTTGGGATGAGCAGTTCTTC